Following are 10 T cell receptor beta chains from one sample sequenced in a study of control samples from healthy donors and cancer patients. Produced via immunoSEQ multiplex PCR; TCRdb's table is partial and in-frame only. Here the sample spans around 120,000 clones, around 87% being singletons. Sequences were obtained from blood. These receptors were collected from a man aged 60-69 years in good health.

The chain combines TRBV28 with TRBJ1-1, with 8 bases aligning to TRBD1. Germline CDR1 and CDR2: MDHEN and SYDVKM. The CDR3 has 16 residues. V shed 10 bases and J 3 bases; nucleotides not matched to a gene: 16. CDR3 bases: TGTGCCACCTCGACAGGGGCGAGAATGGGTTACACTGAAGCTTTCTTT. Translated, it gives CATSTGARMGYTEAFF.

The chain recombines TRBV28 with TRBJ1-1, with 8 bases identical to TRBD1. The junction had 11 bases not matched to a gene; V was cut back by 6 bases and J by 5 bases. The germline V gene encodes CDR1 MDHEN and CDR2 SYDVKM. The CDR3 sequence is 15 residues long. The CDR3 DNA follows: TGTGCCAGCAGACTTTCGGACAGGGTACGGACTGAAGCTTTCTTT. Its protein is CASRLSDRVRTEAFF.

The CDR3 protein is CASSLRGQETQYF. As DNA, the CDR3 is TGTGCCAGCAGCTTGCGGGGCCAAGAGACCCAGTACTTC. The chain couples TRBV5-4 to TRBJ2-5; TRBD2 might be the D (5 bases). CDR3 length: 13 residues. The V end lost 1 base, the J end lost 1 base, and 5 bases lay between the germline ends. Germline values: CDR1 SGHNT, CDR2 YYREEE (reference sequence).

V gene TRBV5-1 combines with J gene TRBJ2-3; 7 bases are shared with TRBD1. This CDR3 has 15 residues. J gave up 2 bases and V 0 bases, and 3 bases lay outside the gene matches. Per the germline V gene, CDR1 is SGHRS and CDR2 is YFSETQ. The CDR3 DNA follows: TGCGCCAGCAGCTTGGATGGACAGGACACAGATACGCAGTATTTT. This encodes CASSLDGQDTDTQYF. The full variable domain, its missing parts supplied by reference TRBV5-1 and TRBJ2-3, is KAGVTQTPRYLIKTRGQQVTLSCSPISGHRSVSWYQQTPGQGLQFLFEYFSETQRNKGNFPGRFSGRQFSNSRSEMNVSTLELGDSALYLCASSLDGQDTDTQYFGPGTRLTVL.

The chain's CDR3 is CASRLGGSAGYTF. DNA of the CDR3: TGTGCCAGCAGACTCGGAGGTTCGGCCGGCTACACCTTC. The J gene is TRBJ1-2, the V gene TRBV12-3 or TRBV12-4, with D uncertain. Trimming took 6 bases from V and 8 from J, leaving 16 bases between them. CDR3 size: 13 residues.

The V call is TRBV7-9, the J call TRBJ2-2, with no clear D. CDR1 and CDR2 from the germline V gene are SEHNR and FQNEAQ (reference sequence). CDR3 length: 14 amino acids. V was trimmed by 6 bases and J by 5 bases, leaving 13 bases between them. Here the CDR3 reads CASRVMAATGELFF. The CDR3 nucleotides are TGTGCCAGCAGGGTTATGGCGGCAACCGGGGAGCTGTTTTTT.

This sequence joins TRBV18 and TRBJ1-6; the match to TRBD1 covers 8 bases. This CDR3 region has 15 residues. In germline, CDR1 is KGHSH, CDR2 LQKENI. The V and J ends lost 4 bases and 14 bases, in that order; junction bases with no gene match: 13. The CDR3 region has the DNA TGTGCCAGCTCACTAATGACAGGGGAGCTCGGGACCCTCCACTTT. It translates to CASSLMTGELGTLHF.

This chain connects TRBV6-5 to TRBJ1-5; D gene ambiguous. Trimming cost V 5 bases and J 4 bases, with 9 bases left between them. The CDR3 spans 13 residues. Germline V gene sequence: CDR1 MNHEY, CDR2 SVGAGI. The CDR3 sequence: CASSPAFNQPQHF. CDR3 DNA: TGTGCCAGCAGTCCCGCTTTTAATCAGCCCCAGCATTTT.

The chain uses TRBV12-3 or TRBV12-4 and TRBJ2-3; unclear D gene. Between the trimmed V and J ends, which lost 6 bases and 3 bases, there was a span of 10 bases. The CDR3 length is 13 residues. CDR3: CASRSRLTDTQYF. CDR3 nucleotide sequence: TGTGCCAGCAGATCGAGGTTGACAGATACGCAGTATTTT.

As DNA, the CDR3 is TGTGCCAGCGATAACAGGGCAAGCGGCACTGAAGCTTTCTTT. This translates into CASDNRASGTEAFF. This chain connects TRBV19 to TRBJ1-1, with D perhaps TRBD1 (6 bases). Deletions cut 9 bases from V and 4 bases from J, with 18 bases between. The CDR3 runs to 14 residues. CDR1 LNHDA and CDR2 SQIVND come from the germline V gene (reference sequence).